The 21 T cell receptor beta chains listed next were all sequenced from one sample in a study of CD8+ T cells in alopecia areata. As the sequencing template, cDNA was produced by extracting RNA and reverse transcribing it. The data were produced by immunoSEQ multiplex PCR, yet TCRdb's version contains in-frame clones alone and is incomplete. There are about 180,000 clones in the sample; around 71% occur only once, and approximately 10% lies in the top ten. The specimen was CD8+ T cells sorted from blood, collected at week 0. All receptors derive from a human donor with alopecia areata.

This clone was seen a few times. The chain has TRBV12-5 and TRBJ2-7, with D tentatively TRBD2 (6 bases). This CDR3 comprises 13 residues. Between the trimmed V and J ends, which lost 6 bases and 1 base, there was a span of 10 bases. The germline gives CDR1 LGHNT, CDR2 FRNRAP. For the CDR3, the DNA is TGTGCTAGTGGCCCTGGGACTTCCTACGAGCAGTACTTC. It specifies CASGPGTSYEQYF.

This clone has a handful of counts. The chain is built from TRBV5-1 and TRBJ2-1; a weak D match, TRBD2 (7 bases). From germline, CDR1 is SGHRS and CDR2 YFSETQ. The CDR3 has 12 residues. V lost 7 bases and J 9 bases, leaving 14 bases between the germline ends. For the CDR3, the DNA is TGCGCCAGCGGGGGGGCGGACGTTGAGCAGTTCTTC. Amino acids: CASGGADVEQFF.

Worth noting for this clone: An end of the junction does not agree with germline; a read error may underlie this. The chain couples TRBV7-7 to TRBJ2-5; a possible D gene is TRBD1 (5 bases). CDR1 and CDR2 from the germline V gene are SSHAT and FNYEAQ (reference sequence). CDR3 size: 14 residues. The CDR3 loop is CASSRTLSLGAQYF. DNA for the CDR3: TGTGCTAGCAGCCGCACGCTTTCCCTAGGGGCCCAGTACTTC. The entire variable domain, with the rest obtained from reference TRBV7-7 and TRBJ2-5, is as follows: GAGVSQSPRYKVTKRGQDVTLRCDPISSHATLYWYQQALGQGPEFLTYFNYEAQPDKSGLPSDRFSAERPEGSISTLTIQRTEQRDSAMYRCASSRTLSLGAQYFGPGTRLLVL.

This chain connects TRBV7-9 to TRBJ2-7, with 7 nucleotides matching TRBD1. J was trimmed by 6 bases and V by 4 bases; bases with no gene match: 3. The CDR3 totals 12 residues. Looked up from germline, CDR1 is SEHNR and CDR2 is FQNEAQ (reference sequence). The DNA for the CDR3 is TGTGCCAGCAGCTCTACAGGGGTCGAGCAGTACTTC. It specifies CASSSTGVEQYF.

CDR3: CACGTEGLFTEAFF. In DNA, the CDR3 is TGTGCCTGCGGGACAGAGGGGTTGTTCACTGAAGCTTTCTTT. The gene calls are TRBV30 and TRBJ1-1; 7 bases line up with TRBD1. CDR1 GTSNPN and CDR2 SVGIG come from the germline V gene (reference sequence). This CDR3 contains 14 residues. Trimming cost V 6 bases and J 4 bases; bases outside gene matches: 11.

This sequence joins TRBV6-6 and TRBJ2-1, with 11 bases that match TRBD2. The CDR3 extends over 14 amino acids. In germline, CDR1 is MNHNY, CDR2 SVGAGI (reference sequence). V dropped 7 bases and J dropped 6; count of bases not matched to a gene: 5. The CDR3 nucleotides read TGTGCCAGCAATAGCGGGGGGGCTCTCAATGAGCAGTTCTTC. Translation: CASNSGGALNEQFF.

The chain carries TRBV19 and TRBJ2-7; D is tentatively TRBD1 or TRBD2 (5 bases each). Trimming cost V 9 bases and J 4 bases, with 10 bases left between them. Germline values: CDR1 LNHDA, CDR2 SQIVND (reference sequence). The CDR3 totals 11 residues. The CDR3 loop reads CASRGGYEQYF. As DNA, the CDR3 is TGTGCCAGCCGGGGCGGATACGAGCAGTACTTC.

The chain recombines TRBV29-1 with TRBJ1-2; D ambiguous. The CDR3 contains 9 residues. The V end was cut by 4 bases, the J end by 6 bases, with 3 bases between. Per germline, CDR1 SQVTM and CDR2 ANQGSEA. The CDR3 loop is CSVGNGYTF. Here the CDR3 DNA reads TGCAGCGTTGGTAATGGCTACACCTTC. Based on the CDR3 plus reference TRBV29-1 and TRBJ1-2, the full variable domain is SAVISQKPSRDICQRGTSLTIQCQVDSQVTMMFWYRQQPGQSLTLIATANQGSEATYESGFVIDKFPISRPNLTFSTLTVSNMSPEDSSIYLCSVGNGYTFGSGTRLTVV.

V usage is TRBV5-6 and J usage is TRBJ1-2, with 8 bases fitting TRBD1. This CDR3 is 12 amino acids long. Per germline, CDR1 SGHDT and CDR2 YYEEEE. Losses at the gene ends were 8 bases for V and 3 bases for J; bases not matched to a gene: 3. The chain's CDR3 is CARDRDDYGYTF. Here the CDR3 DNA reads TGTGCCAGGGACAGGGACGACTATGGCTACACCTTC.

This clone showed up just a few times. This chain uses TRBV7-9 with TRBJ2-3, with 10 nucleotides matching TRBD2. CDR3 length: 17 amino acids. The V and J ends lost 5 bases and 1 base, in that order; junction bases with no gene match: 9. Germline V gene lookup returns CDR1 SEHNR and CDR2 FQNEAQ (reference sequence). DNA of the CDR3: TGTGCCAGCAGCCCCTGGAGTAGCGGGGGGCGCACAGATACGCAGTATTTT. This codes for CASSPWSSGGRTDTQYF. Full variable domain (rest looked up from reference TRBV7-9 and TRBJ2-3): DTGVSQNPRHKITKRGQNVTFRCDPISEHNRLYWYRQTLGQGPEFLTYFQNEAQLEKSRLLSDRFSAERPKGSFSTLEIQRTEQGDSAMYLCASSPWSSGGRTDTQYFGPGTRLTVL.

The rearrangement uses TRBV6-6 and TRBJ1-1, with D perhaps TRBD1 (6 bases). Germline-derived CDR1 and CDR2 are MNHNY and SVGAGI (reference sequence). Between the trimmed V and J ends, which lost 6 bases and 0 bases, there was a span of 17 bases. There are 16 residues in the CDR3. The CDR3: CASRPDRGQMNTEAFF. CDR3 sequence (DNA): TGTGCCAGCAGACCGGATCGAGGACAGATGAACACTGAAGCTTTCTTT.

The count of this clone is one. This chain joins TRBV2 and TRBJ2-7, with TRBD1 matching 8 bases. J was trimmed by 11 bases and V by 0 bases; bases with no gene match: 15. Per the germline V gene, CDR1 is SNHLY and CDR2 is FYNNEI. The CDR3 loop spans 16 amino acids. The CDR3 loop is CASSEALRGQEPLEYF. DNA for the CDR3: TGTGCCAGCAGTGAAGCGCTAAGGGGACAGGAACCACTTGAGTACTTC. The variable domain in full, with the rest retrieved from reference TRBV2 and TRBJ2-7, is EPEVTQTPSHQVTQMGQEVILRCVPISNHLYFYWYRQILGQKVEFLVSFYNNEISEKSEIFDDQFSVERPDGSNFTLKIRSTKLEDSAMYFCASSEALRGQEPLEYFGPGTRLTVT.

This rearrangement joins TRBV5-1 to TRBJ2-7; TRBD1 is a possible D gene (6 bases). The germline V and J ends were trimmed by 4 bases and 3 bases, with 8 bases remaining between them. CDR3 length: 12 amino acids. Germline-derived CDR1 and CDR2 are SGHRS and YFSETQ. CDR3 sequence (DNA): TGCGCCAGCAGCCAGGACAGCTACGAGCAGTACTTC. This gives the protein CASSQDSYEQYF.

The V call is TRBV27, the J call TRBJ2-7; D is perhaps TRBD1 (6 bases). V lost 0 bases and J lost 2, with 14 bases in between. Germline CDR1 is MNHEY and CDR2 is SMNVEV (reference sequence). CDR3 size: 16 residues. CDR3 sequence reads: CASSLSMGTSAYEQYF. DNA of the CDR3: TGTGCCAGCAGTTTATCTATGGGGACATCGGCCTACGAGCAGTACTTC.

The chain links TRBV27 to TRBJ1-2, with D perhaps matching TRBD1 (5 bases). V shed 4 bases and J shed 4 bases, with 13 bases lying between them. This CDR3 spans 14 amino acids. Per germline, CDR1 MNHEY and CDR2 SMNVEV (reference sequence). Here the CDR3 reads CASSYGANFYGYTF. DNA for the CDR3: TGTGCCAGCAGTTATGGGGCCAACTTCTATGGCTACACCTTC.

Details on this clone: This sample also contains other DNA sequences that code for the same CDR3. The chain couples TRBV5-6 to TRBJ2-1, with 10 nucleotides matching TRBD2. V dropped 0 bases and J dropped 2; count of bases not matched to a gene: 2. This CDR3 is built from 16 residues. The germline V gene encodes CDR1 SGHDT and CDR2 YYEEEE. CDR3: CASSLGLAGAYNEQFF. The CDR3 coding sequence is TGTGCCAGCAGCTTGGGGCTAGCGGGGGCCTACAATGAGCAGTTCTTC.

The CDR3 is CASSLRGTGELFF. The CDR3 DNA is TGTGCCAGCAGCTTAAGGGGCACCGGGGAGCTGTTTTTT. The chain couples TRBV13 to TRBJ2-2; the D gene is possibly TRBD1 (5 bases). The V gene's germline CDR1 is PRHDT and CDR2 FYEKMQ (reference sequence). V was cut by 2 bases and J by 4 bases, with 5 bases left in between. The CDR3 consists of 13 residues.

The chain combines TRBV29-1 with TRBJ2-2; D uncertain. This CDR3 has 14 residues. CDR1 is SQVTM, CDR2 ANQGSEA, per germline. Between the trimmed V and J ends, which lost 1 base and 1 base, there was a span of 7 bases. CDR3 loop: CSVEGAVNTGELFF. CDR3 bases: TGCAGCGTTGAAGGAGCAGTGAACACCGGGGAGCTGTTTTTT.

CDR3 sequence (DNA): TGTGCCAGCTCAATATCCAATTTGAACACTGAAGCTTTCTTT. Translated, it gives CASSISNLNTEAFF. The V and J genes are TRBV2 and TRBJ1-1; D ambiguous. This CDR3 spans 14 amino acids. Deletions cut 8 bases from V and 0 bases from J, with 13 bases between. Germline-derived CDR1 and CDR2 are SNHLY and FYNNEI.

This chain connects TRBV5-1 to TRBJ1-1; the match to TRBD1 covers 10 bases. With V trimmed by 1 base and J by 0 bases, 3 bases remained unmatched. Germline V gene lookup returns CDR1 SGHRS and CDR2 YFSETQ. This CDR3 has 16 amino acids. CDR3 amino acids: CASSLTTGGLNTEAFF. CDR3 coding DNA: TGCGCCAGCAGCTTGACGACAGGGGGCTTGAACACTGAAGCTTTCTTT. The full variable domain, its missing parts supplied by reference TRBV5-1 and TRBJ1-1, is KAGVTQTPRYLIKTRGQQVTLSCSPISGHRSVSWYQQTPGQGLQFLFEYFSETQRNKGNFPGRFSGRQFSNSRSEMNVSTLELGDSALYLCASSLTTGGLNTEAFFGQGTRLTVV.

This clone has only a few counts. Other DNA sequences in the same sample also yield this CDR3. The CDR3 nucleotides read TGTGCCAGCAGCTCGGCGGGGGGGAATGAGCAGTTCTTC. Encoded protein: CASSSAGGNEQFF. The chain is built from TRBV7-9 and TRBJ2-1, with 9 bases that match TRBD2. CDR3 length: 13 residues. The germline V gene has CDR1 SEHNR and CDR2 FQNEAQ (reference sequence). Trimming at V came to 4 bases and at J to 7 bases, leaving 2 bases not matched to a gene.